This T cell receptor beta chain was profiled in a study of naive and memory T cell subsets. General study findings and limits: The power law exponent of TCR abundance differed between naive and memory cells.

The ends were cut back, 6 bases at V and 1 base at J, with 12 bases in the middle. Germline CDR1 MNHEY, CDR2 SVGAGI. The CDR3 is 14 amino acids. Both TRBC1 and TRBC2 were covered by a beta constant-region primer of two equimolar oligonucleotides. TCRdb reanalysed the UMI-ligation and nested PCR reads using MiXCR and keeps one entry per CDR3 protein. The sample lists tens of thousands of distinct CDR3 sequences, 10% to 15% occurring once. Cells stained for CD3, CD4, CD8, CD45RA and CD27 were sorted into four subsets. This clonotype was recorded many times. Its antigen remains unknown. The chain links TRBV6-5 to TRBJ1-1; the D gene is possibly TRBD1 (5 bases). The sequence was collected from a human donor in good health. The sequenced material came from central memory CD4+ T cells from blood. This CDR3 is CASRGGGANTEAFF. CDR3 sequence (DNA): TGTGCCAGCAGGGGCGGAGGGGCGAACACTGAAGCTTTCTTT.